The 7 T cell receptor beta chains presented below share a single source sample, sequenced in a study of blood T cells in healthy people across ages. A second 7 to 11 cycle PCR used barcoded and J-beta primers. TCRdb passed the 5' RACE reads through MiXCR, listing each CDR3 protein once. The sample carries over a million distinct CDR3 sequences, 40% to 50% recorded once. The sample taken for sequencing was blood. The receptors shown here come from a woman between 55 and 75 years old in good health.

This clonotype was recorded a few times. The gene calls are TRBV7-9 and TRBJ1-2, with D unresolved. V was pared by 5 bases and J by 5 bases, with 12 bases between. Per the germline V gene, CDR1 is SEHNR and CDR2 is FQNEAQ (reference sequence). This CDR3 has 13 residues. The CDR3 DNA sequence: TGTGCCAGCAGCCCCGGCTCGAGTTATGGCTACACCTTC. Translating gives CASSPGSSYGYTF.

Note on this clonotype: A junction boundary mismatches the germline segment, possibly from a read error. The rearrangement links TRBV10-3 to TRBJ1-3; possibly TRBD1 for D (6 bases). The length of the CDR3 is 13 residues. Per germline, CDR1 ENHRY and CDR2 SYGVKD. The chain's CDR3 is CAIRGASGNTIYF. The CDR3, as DNA: TGCGCAATAAGGGGGGCCTCTGGAAACACCATATATTTT.

This clonotype was detected a few times. The chain is built from TRBV27 and TRBJ2-3, with D tentatively TRBD2 (5 bases). Trimming took off 5 bases at V and 3 bases at J, with 12 bases between the two ends. Per germline, CDR1 MNHEY and CDR2 SMNVEV (reference sequence). The CDR3 spans 14 residues. Here the CDR3 reads CASSDGIRTDTQYF. In DNA form, the CDR3 reads TGTGCCAGCAGTGACGGGATCCGAACAGATACGCAGTATTTT.

This clonotype was seen a few times. In DNA, the CDR3 is TGTGCCAGCAGACAGGGAGCGGGCAGGGGTTACGAGCAGTACTTC. Translated: CASRQGAGRGYEQYF. The rearrangement uses TRBV12-3 or TRBV12-4 and TRBJ2-7; D assignment may be TRBD1 or TRBD2 (6 bases each). The CDR3 sequence is 15 residues long. V shed 6 bases and J shed 4 bases, with 19 bases lying between them.

The rearrangement joins TRBV6-5 to TRBJ2-3, with 10 positions matching TRBD2. The trim removed 6 bases at V and 5 bases at J, leaving 8 bases unmatched. The CDR3 contains 15 residues. CDR1 and CDR2 from the germline V gene are MNHEY and SVGAGI. The chain's CDR3 is CASSVSGRARDTQYF. DNA of the CDR3: TGTGCCAGCAGCGTCAGCGGGAGGGCCAGAGATACGCAGTATTTT.

The gene calls are TRBV14 and TRBJ2-3; D unresolved. There are 11 residues in the CDR3. The V end lost 4 bases, the J end lost 7 bases, and 6 bases lay between the germline ends. Germline V gene lookup returns CDR1 SGHDN and CDR2 FVKESK. CDR3: CASSLTNTQYF. CDR3 bases: TGTGCCAGCAGCCTTACGAATACGCAGTATTTT.

This clonotype was seen a handful of times. The chain employs TRBV12-3 or TRBV12-4 and TRBJ1-2; D gene ambiguous. This CDR3 has 12 residues. Between the trimmed V and J ends, which lost 4 bases and 6 bases, there was a span of 9 bases. The CDR3 DNA sequence: TGTGCCAGCAGTTGGACGGACGATGGCTACACCTTC. Residues: CASSWTDDGYTF.